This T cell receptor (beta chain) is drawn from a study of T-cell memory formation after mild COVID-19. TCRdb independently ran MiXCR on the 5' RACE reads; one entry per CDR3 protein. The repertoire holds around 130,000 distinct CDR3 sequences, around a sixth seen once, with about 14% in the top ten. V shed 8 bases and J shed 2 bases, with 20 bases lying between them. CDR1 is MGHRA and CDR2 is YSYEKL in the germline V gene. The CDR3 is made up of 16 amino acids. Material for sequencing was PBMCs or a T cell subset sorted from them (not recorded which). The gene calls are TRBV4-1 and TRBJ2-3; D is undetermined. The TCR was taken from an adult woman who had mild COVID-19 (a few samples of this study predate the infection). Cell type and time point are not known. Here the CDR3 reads CASLTRVGFNTDTQYF. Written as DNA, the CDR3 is TGCGCCAGCCTGACGAGAGTGGGTTTCAACACAGATACGCAGTATTTT.